This T cell receptor (beta chain) was sequenced for a study of T cell responses to AZD1222 COVID-19 vaccine (dated by TCRdb to the early 2020s). For the wider study: AZD1222 recipients with second doses at about 4 weeks or about 12 weeks were pooled, because spike-specific TCR depth and breadth did not differ between schedules. A total of about 230 trial participants underwent TCR sequencing, of whom approximately 210 received two doses of AZD1222 and about 25 received two doses of the MenACWY control vaccine. Trial participants were enrolled into age subgroups of 18-55, 56-69 and 70-plus years, which contained 148, 28 and 57 TCR-sequenced participants, respectively. Overall study results and their limits: Participants were mostly white British and included more females than males, and it was suggested by the authors that clonal diversity may have been underestimated. CD4 TCRs associated with the vaccine covered the entire spike protein, and the dominant responses were in regions 160-218 and 743-854. Conclusions about previously exposed vaccinees are limited because only a handful of AZD1222 recipients were SARS-CoV-2 seropositive at baseline. In the small 56-69-year group, the increase in depth fell short of significance, most likely because of low power. Because no day 14 peak-response samples were available, the repertoires could be characterized only after the peak T cell response. Reportedly, close to half of the unique spike-specific TCRs recognized epitopes lying outside the regions that are mutated in the B.1.351 and B.1.1.7 variants. After two AZD1222 doses, spike-specific TCR breadth and depth were significantly higher than at day 0 and than in MenACWY recipients.

Measured from the cysteine to the phenylalanine, the CDR3 is 15 residues long. Of all the DNA, just the CDR3 is kept, 45 bases in frame from base 1. The germline V gene specifies WSHSY as CDR1 and SAAADI as CDR2. V trim: 8 bases; J trim: 2 bases; unmatched bases: 9. Turning to this clone: The antigen it recognizes is unknown. No base quality values were provided; no much bigger clone lies one nucleotide off.

The CDR3 regions of human TCRbeta chains were subjected to immunosequencing. As for how the authors treated the data: TCRs in the repertoires were compared against a reference library of SARS-CoV-2-specific TCRs that had been generated with the MIRA antigen-specificity platform. Breadth meant the fraction of unique TCRs that were SARS-CoV-2-associated, whereas depth meant the fraction of total T cells that were SARS-CoV-2-associated. Using the MIRA data, each spike-specific TCR was mapped to the spike region that the TCR reacts to and placed in a CD4 or CD8 class. Log10-transformed breadth and depth values were compared by one-way ANOVA with Sidak's multiple comparisons tests. The clones in this table, taken by TCRdb from immuneACCESS, are in-frame only. Not every clone is retained; where verified, under half of the shortfall comes from an unresolved V gene, and the cause of the rest is unknown. V, J and clone size reflect that table, while D and trimming were determined from the DNA. The sample table shows about 130,000 clones, and about nine tenths are seen once. The ten biggest clones cover approximately 20% of the sample.

What this sample's time point label stands for: baseline before first vaccination. Samples from vaccinated people were obtained from the UK trials COV001 and COV002, which included a single-blind randomized controlled phase 2/3 trial of AZD1222 (ChAdOx1 nCoV-19) in healthy adults. Trial participant PBMC samples were collected at day 0 and day 28 after the second dose for TCRbeta chain sequencing. Source: peripheral blood, taken on day 0 of AZD1222 vaccination. This clonotype was sampled from an adult in good health. The sequence is built from TRBV10-2 and TRBJ1-3; 7 bases in the middle match TRBD1. CDR3 sequence: CASHRQGEPGNTIYF. The DNA reads TGCGCCAGCCACAGACAGGGCGAACCTGGAAACACCATATATTTT.